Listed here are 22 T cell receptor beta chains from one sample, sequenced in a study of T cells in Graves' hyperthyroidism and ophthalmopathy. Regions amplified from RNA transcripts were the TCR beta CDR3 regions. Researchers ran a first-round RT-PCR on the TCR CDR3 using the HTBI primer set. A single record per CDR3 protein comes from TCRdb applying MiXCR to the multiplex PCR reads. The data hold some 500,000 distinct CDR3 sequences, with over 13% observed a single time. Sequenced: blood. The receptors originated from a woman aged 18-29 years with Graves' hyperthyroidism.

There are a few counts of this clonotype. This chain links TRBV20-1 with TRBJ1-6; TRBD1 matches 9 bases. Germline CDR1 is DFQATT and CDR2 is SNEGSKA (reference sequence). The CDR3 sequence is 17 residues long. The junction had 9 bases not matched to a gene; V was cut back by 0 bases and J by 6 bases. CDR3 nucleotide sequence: TGCAGTGCTAGAGATTTACAGGGGGCGATTTTTAATTCACCCCTCCACTTT. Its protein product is CSARDLQGAIFNSPLHF.

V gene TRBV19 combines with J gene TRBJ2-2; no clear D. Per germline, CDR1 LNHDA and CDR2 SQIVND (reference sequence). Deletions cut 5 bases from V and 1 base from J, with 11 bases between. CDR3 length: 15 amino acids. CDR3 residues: CASSPQLWNTGELFF. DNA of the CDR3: TGTGCCAGTAGTCCCCAACTATGGAACACCGGGGAGCTGTTTTTT. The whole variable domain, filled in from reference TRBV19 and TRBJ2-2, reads DGGITQSPKYLFRKEGQNVTLSCEQNLNHDAMYWYRQDPGQGLRLIYYSQIVNDFQKGDIAEGYSVSREKKESFPLTVTSAQKNPTAFYLCASSPQLWNTGELFFGEGSRLTVL.

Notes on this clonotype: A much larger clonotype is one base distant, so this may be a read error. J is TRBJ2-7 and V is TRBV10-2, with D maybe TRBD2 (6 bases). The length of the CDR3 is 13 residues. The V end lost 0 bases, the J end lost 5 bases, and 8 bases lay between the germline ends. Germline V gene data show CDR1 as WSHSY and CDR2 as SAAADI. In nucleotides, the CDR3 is TGCGCCAGCAGTGAGTCGGCTAGCGACGAGCAGTACTTC. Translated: CASSESASDEQYF.

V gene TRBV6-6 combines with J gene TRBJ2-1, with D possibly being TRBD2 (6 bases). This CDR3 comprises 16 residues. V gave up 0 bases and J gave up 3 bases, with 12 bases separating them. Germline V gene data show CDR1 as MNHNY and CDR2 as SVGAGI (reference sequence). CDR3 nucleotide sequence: TGTGCCAGCAGTTACTCGACGGGAGCCCACTACAATGAGCAGTTCTTC. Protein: CASSYSTGAHYNEQFF.

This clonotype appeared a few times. The CDR3 loop is CATSDLRTSGGSPDQETQYF. In nucleotides, the CDR3 is TGTGCCACCAGTGACCTTCGGACTAGCGGGGGTTCACCCGACCAAGAGACCCAGTACTTC. The chain links TRBV24-1 to TRBJ2-5; 13 bases match TRBD2. The CDR3 sequence is 20 residues long. Germline CDR1 KGHDR, CDR2 SFDVKD. V lost 4 bases to trimming and J lost 0 bases; unmatched junction nucleotides: 13.

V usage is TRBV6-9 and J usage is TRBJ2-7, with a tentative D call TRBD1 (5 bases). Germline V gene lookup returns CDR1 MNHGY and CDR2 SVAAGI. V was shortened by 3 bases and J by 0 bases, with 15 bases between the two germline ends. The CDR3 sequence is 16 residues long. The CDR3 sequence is CASSYRTPSCSYEQYV. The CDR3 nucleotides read TGTGCCAGCAGTTACAGGACACCCTCATGCTCCTACGAGCAGTACGTC.

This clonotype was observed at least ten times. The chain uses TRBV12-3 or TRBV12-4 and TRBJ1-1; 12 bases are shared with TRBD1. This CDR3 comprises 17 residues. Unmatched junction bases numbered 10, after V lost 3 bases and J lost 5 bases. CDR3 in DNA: TGTGCCAGCAGTTTCACGGGACAGGGGGCATCGGGAACTGAAGCTTTCTTT. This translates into CASSFTGQGASGTEAFF.

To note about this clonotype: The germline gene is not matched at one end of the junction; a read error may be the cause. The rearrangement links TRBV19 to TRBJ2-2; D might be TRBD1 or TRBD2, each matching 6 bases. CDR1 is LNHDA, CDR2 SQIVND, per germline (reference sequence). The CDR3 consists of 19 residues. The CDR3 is CATSSGGRTRKGYTGELFF. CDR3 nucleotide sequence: TGTGCCACTAGTAGTGGGGGGCGTACAAGGAAAGGGTACACCGGGGAGCTGTTTTTT.

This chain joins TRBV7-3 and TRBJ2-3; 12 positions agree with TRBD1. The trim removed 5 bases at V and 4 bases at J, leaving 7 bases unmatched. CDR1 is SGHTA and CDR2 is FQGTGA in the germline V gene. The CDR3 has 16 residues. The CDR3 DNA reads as TGTGCCAGCAGCGCGCCCGGGACAGGGGGCGCAGATACGCAGTATTTT. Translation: CASSAPGTGGADTQYF. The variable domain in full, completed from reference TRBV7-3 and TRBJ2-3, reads GAGVSQTPSNKVTEKGKYVELRCDPISGHTALYWYRQSLGQGPEFLIYFQGTGAADDSGLPNDRFFAVRPEGSVSTLKIQRTERGDSAVYLCASSAPGTGGADTQYFGPGTRLTVL.

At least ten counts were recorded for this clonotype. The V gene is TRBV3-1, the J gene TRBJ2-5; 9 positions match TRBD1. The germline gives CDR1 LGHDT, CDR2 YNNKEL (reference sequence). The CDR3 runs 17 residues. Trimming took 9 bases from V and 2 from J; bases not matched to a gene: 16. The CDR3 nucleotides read TGTGCCAGGTGTTTAGGCGACAGGGGGACATCGCAAGAGACCCAGTACTTC. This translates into CARCLGDRGTSQETQYF.

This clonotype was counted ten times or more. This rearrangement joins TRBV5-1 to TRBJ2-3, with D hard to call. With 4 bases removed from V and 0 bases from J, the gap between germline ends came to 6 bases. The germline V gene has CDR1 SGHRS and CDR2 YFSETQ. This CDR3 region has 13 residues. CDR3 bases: TGCGCCAGCAGCAGGCCTAGCACAGATACGCAGTATTTT. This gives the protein CASSRPSTDTQYF.

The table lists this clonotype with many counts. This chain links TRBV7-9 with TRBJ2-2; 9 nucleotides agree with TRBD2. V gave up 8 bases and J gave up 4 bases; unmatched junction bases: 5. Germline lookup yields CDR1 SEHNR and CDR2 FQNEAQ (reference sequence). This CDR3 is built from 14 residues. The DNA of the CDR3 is TGTGCCAGCGAGCGGGAGGTGATCACCGGGGAGCTGTTTTTT. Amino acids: CASEREVITGELFF.

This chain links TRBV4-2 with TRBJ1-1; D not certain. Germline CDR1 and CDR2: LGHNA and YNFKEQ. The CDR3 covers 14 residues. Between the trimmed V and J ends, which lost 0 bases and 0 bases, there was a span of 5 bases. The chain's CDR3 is CASSQDFLNTEAFF. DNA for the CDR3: TGTGCCAGCAGCCAAGATTTTCTGAACACTGAAGCTTTCTTT.

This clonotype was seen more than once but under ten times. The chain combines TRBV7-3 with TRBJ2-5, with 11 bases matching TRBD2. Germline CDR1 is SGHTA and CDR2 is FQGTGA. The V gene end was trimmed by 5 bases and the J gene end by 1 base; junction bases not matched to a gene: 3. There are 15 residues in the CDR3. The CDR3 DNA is TGTGCCAGCAGCGACGGGACTAGCGGCCAAGAGACCCAGTACTTC. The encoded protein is CASSDGTSGQETQYF.

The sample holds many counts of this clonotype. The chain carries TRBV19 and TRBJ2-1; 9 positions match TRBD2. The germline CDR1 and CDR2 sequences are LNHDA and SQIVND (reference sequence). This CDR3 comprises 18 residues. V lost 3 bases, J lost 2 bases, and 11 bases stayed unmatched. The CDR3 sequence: CASSMIPVASGTYNEQFF. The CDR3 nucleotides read TGTGCCAGTAGTATGATTCCGGTGGCTAGCGGGACCTACAATGAGCAGTTCTTC.

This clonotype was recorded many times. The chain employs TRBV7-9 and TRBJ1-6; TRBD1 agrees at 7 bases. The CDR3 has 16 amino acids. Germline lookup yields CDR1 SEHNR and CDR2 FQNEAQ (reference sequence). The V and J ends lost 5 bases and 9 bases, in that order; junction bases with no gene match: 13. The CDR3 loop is CASSPGTVFGGSPLHF. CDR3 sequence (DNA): TGTGCCAGCAGCCCGGGGACAGTCTTCGGGGGTTCACCCCTCCACTTT. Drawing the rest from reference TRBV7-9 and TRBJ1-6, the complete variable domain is DTGVSQNPRHKITKRGQNVTFRCDPISEHNRLYWYRQTLGQGPEFLTYFQNEAQLEKSRLLSDRFSAERPKGSFSTLEIQRTEQGDSAMYLCASSPGTVFGGSPLHFGNGTRLTVT.

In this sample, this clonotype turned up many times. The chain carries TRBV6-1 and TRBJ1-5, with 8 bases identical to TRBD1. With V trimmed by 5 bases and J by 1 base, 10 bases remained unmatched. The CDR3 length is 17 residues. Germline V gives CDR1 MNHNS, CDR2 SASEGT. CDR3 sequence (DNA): TGTGCCAGCAGTCCGGGACAGGTCTTTAGGAGCAATCAGCCCCAGCATTTT. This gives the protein CASSPGQVFRSNQPQHF.

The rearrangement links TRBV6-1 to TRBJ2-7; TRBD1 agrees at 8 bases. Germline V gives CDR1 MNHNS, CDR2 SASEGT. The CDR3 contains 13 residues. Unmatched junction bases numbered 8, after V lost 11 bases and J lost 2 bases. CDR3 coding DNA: TGTGCCGTAACAAGACAGGGGCCCTACGAGCAGTACTTC. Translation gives CAVTRQGPYEQYF.

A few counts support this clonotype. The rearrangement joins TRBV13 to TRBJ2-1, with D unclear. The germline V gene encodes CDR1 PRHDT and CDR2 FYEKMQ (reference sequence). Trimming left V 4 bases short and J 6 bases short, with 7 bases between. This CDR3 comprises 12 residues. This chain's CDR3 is CASSSRTNEQFF. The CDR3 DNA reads TGTGCCAGCAGCTCCAGGACCAATGAGCAGTTCTTC.

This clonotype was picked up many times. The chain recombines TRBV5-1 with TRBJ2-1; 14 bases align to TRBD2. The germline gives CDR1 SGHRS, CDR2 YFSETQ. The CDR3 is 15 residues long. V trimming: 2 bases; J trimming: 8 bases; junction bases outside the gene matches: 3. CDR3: CASSLGLAGGYEQFF. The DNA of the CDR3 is TGCGCCAGCAGCTTAGGACTAGCGGGAGGCTATGAGCAGTTCTTC. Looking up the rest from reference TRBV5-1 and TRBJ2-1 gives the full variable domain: KAGVTQTPRYLIKTRGQQVTLSCSPISGHRSVSWYQQTPGQGLQFLFEYFSETQRNKGNFPGRFSGRQFSNSRSEMNVSTLELGDSALYLCASSLGLAGGYEQFFGPGTRLTVL.

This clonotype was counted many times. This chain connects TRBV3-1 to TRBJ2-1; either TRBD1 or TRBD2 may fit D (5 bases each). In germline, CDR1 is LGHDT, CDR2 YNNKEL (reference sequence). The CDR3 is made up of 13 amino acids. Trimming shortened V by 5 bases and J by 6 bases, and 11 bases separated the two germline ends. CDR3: CASSIQGANEQFF. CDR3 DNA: TGTGCCAGCAGCATCCAGGGAGCCAATGAGCAGTTCTTC.

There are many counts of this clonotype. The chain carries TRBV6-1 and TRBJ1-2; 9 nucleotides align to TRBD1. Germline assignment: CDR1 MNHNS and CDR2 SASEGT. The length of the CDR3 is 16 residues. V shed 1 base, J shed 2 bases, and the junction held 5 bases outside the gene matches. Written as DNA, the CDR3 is TGTGCCAGCAGTGAAGGATTTGGGACAGGGAACTATGGCTACACCTTC. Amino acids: CASSEGFGTGNYGYTF.